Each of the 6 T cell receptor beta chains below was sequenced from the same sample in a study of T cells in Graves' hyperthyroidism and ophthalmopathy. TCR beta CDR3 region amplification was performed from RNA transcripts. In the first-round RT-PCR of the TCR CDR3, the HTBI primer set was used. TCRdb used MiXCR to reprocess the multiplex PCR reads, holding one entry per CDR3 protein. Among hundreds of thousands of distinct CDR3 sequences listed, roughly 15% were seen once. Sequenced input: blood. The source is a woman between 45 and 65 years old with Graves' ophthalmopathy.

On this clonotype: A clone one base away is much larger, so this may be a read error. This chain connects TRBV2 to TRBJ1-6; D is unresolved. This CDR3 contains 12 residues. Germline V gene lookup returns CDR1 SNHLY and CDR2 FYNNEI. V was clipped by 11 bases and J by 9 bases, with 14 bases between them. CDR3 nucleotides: TGTGCCGGCATGCTCCCGCGTTCACCCCTCCACTTT. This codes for CAGMLPRSPLHF.

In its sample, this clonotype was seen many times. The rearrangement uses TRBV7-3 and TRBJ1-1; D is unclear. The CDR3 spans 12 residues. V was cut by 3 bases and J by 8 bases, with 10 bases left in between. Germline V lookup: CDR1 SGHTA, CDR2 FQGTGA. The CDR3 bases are TGTGCCAGCAGCTTGCCGTCGGGGGAAGCTTTCTTT. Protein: CASSLPSGEAFF.

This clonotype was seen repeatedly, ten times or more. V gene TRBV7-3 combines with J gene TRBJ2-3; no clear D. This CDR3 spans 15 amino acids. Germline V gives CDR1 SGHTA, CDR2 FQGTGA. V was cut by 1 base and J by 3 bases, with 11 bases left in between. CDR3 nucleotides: TGTGCCAGCAGCTTAAACTCGGTGGGGACAGATACGCAGTATTTT. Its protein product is CASSLNSVGTDTQYF.

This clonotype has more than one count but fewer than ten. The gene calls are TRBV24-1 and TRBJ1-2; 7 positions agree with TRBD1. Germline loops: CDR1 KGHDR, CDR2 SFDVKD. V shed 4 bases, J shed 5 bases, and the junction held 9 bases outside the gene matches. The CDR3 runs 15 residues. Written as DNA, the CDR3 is TGTGCCACCAGTGAGTCCGGACAGGTCGGGTATGGCTACACCTTC. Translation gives CATSESGQVGYGYTF.

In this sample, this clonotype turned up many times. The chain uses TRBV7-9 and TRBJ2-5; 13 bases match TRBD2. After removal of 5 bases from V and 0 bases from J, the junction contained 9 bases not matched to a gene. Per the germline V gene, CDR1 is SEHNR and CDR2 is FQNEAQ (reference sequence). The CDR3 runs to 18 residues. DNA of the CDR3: TGTGCCAGCAGCATCGGACTAGCGGGAGTAAGGTACCAAGAGACCCAGTACTTC. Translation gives CASSIGLAGVRYQETQYF.

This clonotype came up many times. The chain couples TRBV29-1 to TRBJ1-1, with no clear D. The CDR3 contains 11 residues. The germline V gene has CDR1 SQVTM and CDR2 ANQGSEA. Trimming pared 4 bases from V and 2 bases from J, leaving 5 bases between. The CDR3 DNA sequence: TGCAGCGTTGTTGTCAACACTGAAGCTTTCTTT. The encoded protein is CSVVVNTEAFF.